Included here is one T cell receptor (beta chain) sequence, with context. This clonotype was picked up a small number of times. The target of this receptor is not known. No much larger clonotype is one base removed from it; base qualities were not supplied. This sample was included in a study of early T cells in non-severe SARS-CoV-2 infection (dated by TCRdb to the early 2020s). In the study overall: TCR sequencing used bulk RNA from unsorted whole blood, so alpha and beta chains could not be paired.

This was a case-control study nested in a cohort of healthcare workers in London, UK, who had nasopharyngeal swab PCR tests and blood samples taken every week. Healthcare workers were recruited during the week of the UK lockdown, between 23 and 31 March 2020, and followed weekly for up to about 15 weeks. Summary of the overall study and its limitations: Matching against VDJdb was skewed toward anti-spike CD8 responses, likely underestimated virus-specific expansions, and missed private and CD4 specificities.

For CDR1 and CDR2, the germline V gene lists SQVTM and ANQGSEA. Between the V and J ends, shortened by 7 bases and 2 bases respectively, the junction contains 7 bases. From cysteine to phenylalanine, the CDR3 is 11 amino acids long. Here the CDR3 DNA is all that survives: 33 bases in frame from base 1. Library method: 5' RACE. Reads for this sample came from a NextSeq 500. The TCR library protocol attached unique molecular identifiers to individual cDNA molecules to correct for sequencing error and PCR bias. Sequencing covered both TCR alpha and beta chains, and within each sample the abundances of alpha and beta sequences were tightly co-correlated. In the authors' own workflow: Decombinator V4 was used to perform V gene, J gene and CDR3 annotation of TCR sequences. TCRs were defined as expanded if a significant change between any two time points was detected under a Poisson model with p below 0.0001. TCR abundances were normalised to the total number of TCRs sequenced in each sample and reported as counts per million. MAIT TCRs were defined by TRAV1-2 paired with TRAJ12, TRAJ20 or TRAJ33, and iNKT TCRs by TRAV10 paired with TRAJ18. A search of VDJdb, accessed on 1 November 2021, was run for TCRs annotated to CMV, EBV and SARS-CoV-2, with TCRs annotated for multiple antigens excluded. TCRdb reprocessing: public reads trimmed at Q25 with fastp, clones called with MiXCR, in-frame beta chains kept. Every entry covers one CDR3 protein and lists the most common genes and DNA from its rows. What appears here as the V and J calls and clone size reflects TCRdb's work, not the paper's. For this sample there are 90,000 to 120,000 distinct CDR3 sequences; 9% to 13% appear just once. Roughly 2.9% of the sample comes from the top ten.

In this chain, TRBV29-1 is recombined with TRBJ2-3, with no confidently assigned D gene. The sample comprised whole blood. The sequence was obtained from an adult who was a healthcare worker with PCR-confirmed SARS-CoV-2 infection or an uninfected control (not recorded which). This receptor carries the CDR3 CSAGATDTQYF. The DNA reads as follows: TGCAGCGCAGGTGCCACAGATACGCAGTATTTT.